A single sample gave rise to the 24 T cell receptor beta chains below, sequenced in a study of ipilimumab plus nivolumab after autologous stem cell transplantation. TCRdb's table, derived via immunoSEQ multiplex PCR, lists solely in-frame clones and lacks some. The sample shows several thousand clones, under 80% of them seen only once. The source was PBMCs, collected in a trial of ipilimumab plus nivolumab as post-transplant consolidation. All receptors come from a male donor with multiple myeloma.

CDR3 sequence (DNA): TGTGCCAGCAGCCTCAGGGGCGATAATTCACCCCTCCACTTT. As protein: CASSLRGDNSPLHF. V gene TRBV9 combines with J gene TRBJ1-6; D is perhaps TRBD1 (6 bases). V was trimmed by 4 bases and J by 5 bases, leaving 10 bases between them. The CDR3 runs 14 residues. From germline, CDR1 is SGDLS and CDR2 YYNGEE.

A single count supports this clone. V usage is TRBV5-1 and J usage is TRBJ2-5; D possibly uses TRBD1 or TRBD2 (5 bases each). The CDR3 totals 14 residues. Germline CDR1 SGHRS, CDR2 YFSETQ. Trimming stripped 4 bases from V and 4 bases from J, with 14 bases between. CDR3 sequence (DNA): TGCGCCAGCAGCCCTGCCCGGGGACGAGAGACCCAGTACTTC. This codes for CASSPARGRETQYF. Supplemented by reference TRBV5-1 and TRBJ2-5, the full variable domain reads KAGVTQTPRYLIKTRGQQVTLSCSPISGHRSVSWYQQTPGQGLQFLFEYFSETQRNKGNFPGRFSGRQFSNSRSEMNVSTLELGDSALYLCASSPARGRETQYFGPGTRLLVL.

The CDR3 reads CASTNPGRSYGYTF. CDR3 coding DNA: TGTGCCAGCACCAACCCGGGACGATCCTATGGCTACACCTTC. This chain links TRBV6-5 with TRBJ1-2; the D gene is possibly TRBD1 (5 bases). Germline values: CDR1 MNHEY, CDR2 SVGAGI. The V end was cut by 7 bases, the J end by 4 bases, with 16 bases between. This CDR3 comprises 14 residues.

The chain uses TRBV5-6 and TRBJ2-7, with TRBD1 as a possible D gene (5 bases). V lost 6 bases and J lost 4, with 14 bases in between. CDR3 length: 13 residues. Germline-derived CDR1 and CDR2 are SGHDT and YYEEEE. The DNA for the CDR3 is TGTGCCAGCACCCGGGTGGGGCCGTACGAGCAGTACTTC. Residues: CASTRVGPYEQYF.

Written as DNA, the CDR3 is TGTGCCAGCAGTCCTCCGCAGGGGGGTACAGATACGCAGTATTTT. Protein sequence: CASSPPQGGTDTQYF. The chain uses TRBV6-1 and TRBJ2-3; TRBD1 might be the D (7 bases). The CDR3 consists of 15 residues. Germline V gene sequence: CDR1 MNHNS, CDR2 SASEGT. V lost 5 bases to trimming and J lost 3 bases, with 15 bases between them.

This clone has more than one count but fewer than ten. V usage is TRBV5-1 and J usage is TRBJ2-2; D not resolved. The CDR3 loop spans 14 amino acids. Germline-derived CDR1 and CDR2 are SGHRS and YFSETQ. V gave up 5 bases and J gave up 2 bases, with 10 bases separating them. The DNA of the CDR3 is TGCGCCAGCAGGGTTATATCCAACACCGGGGAGCTGTTTTTT. Translation gives CASRVISNTGELFF.

This clone counts as medium-sized. This chain joins TRBV9 and TRBJ2-7; D is unclear. V lost 0 bases and J 7 bases, leaving 8 bases between the germline ends. This CDR3 region has 12 residues. Germline CDR1 SGDLS, CDR2 YYNGEE. The CDR3: CASSVGGAEQYF. The CDR3, as DNA: TGTGCCAGCAGCGTAGGTGGTGCGGAGCAGTACTTC.

CDR3 sequence (DNA): TGTGCCAGCAGTTACCGAAAGCGGGGGGGCCCGGCCCAAGAGACCCAGTACTTC. Translating gives CASSYRKRGGPAQETQYF. J is TRBJ2-5 and V is TRBV6-7; TRBD2 matches at 10 bases. TRBV6-7 is recorded as an ORF, its role being uncertain. CDR3 length: 18 residues. V lost 2 bases to trimming and J lost 1 base; unmatched junction nucleotides: 10.

This clone was seen a handful of times. CDR3 nucleotides: TGTGCCAGCACGGGGGGAGGAGCTACGCAGTATTTT. It translates to CASTGGGATQYF. The chain couples TRBV6-1 to TRBJ2-3, with 7 bases that match TRBD2. In germline, CDR1 is MNHNS, CDR2 SASEGT. The length of the CDR3 is 12 residues. J lost 8 bases, V lost 7 bases, and 6 bases had no gene match.

Worth noting for this clone: This sample also contains other DNA sequences that code for the same CDR3. The rearrangement uses TRBV30 and TRBJ1-1; D is unclear. The CDR3 has 12 amino acids. Germline V gene data show CDR1 as GTSNPN and CDR2 as SVGIG (reference sequence). V gave up 5 bases and J gave up 0 bases, with 7 bases separating them. CDR3 DNA sequence: TGTGCCTGGGGTCGGCTGAACACTGAAGCTTTCTTT. It codes for CAWGRLNTEAFF.

The chain uses TRBV10-3 and TRBJ1-2; D gene ambiguous. V lost 0 bases and J lost 8, with 13 bases in between. CDR1 ENHRY and CDR2 SYGVKD come from the germline V gene. The CDR3 totals 14 residues. The CDR3 spells CAISESVGEEGYTF. The CDR3 region has the DNA TGTGCCATCAGTGAGTCGGTGGGAGAGGAGGGCTACACCTTC.

The genes are TRBV19 and TRBJ2-7; weak D call: TRBD1 (6 bases). This CDR3 is 13 amino acids long. The V gene's germline CDR1 is LNHDA and CDR2 SQIVND (reference sequence). The CDR3 DNA reads as TGTGCGGAAAAACAGGGAACATTTTGCGAGCAGTACTTC. It yields the protein CAEKQGTFCEQYF.

This chain links TRBV6-5 with TRBJ2-7; 9 bases line up with TRBD1. With V trimmed by 6 bases and J by 9 bases, 12 bases remained unmatched. Germline assignment: CDR1 MNHEY and CDR2 SVGAGI. CDR3 length: 14 amino acids. The CDR3 sequence is CASSVRDRVGGQYF. The CDR3 DNA sequence: TGTGCCAGCAGCGTGCGGGACAGGGTTGGTGGGCAGTACTTC.

A few counts support this clone. The chain has TRBV14 and TRBJ1-2; TRBD1 is a possible D gene (5 bases). Germline assignment: CDR1 SGHDN and CDR2 FVKESK. CDR3 length equals 14 residues. V lost 1 base to trimming and J lost 8 bases, with 14 bases between them. Written as DNA, the CDR3 is TGTGCCAGCAGCCAAGTTATGTGGGGCTCCGGCTACACCTTC. Its translation: CASSQVMWGSGYTF.

This chain joins TRBV5-4 and TRBJ2-7, with 8 positions matching TRBD1. The J segment lost 6 bases and the V segment lost 4 bases, leaving 12 bases of the junction unmatched. The CDR3 totals 15 residues. Germline-derived CDR1 and CDR2 are SGHNT and YYREEE (reference sequence). The CDR3 region has the DNA TGTGCCAGCAGCCGACAGGGGTCTTTGACTACCGAGCAGTACTTC. Residues: CASSRQGSLTTEQYF.

The J gene is TRBJ2-5, the V gene TRBV5-8; D is possibly TRBD2 (6 bases). Per the germline V gene, CDR1 is SGHTS and CDR2 is YDEGEE. Deletions cut 3 bases from V and 4 bases from J, with 19 bases between. This CDR3 contains 16 residues. CDR3 sequence: CASSSGRAGSVETQYF. CDR3 sequence (DNA): TGTGCCAGCAGCTCCGGCCGGGCGGGAAGCGTAGAGACCCAGTACTTC.

This clone was seen just once. The chain carries TRBV4-1 and TRBJ2-1; D tentatively fits TRBD1 or TRBD2 (5 bases each). Per germline, CDR1 MGHRA and CDR2 YSYEKL. This CDR3 comprises 17 residues. V was pared by 1 base and J by 3 bases, with 16 bases between. The CDR3 protein is CASSQVYGARGYNEQFF. The CDR3 DNA sequence: TGCGCCAGCAGCCAAGTATACGGGGCGAGGGGCTACAATGAGCAGTTCTTC.

V and J are TRBV2 and TRBJ2-1; 7 bases match TRBD1. This CDR3 region has 14 residues. In germline, CDR1 is SNHLY, CDR2 FYNNEI. Trimming at V came to 9 bases and at J to 2 bases, leaving 7 bases not matched to a gene. CDR3 loop: CASLRGLTYNEQFF. The CDR3, as DNA: TGTGCCAGTCTCAGGGGGTTAACCTACAATGAGCAGTTCTTC.

The chain has TRBV11-3 and TRBJ2-2; TRBD2 matches at 7 bases. After removal of 4 bases from V and 7 bases from J, the junction contained 3 bases not matched to a gene. There are 13 residues in the CDR3. Germline V lookup: CDR1 SGHNT, CDR2 YENEEA. CDR3 amino acids: CASSWTGGGELFF. Written as DNA, the CDR3 is TGTGCCAGCAGCTGGACGGGGGGCGGGGAGCTGTTTTTT. The full variable domain, with the rest looked up from reference TRBV11-3 and TRBJ2-2, is EAGVVQSPRYKIIEKKQPVAFWCNPISGHNTLYWYLQNLGQGPELLIRYENEEAVDDSQLPKDRFSAERLKGVDSTLKIQPAELGDSAVYLCASSWTGGGELFFGEGSRLTVL.

J is TRBJ2-7 and V is TRBV29-1, with 9 bases identical to TRBD1. J gave up 0 bases and V 5 bases, and 5 bases lay outside the gene matches. Germline V gives CDR1 SQVTM, CDR2 ANQGSEA. This CDR3 is built from 14 residues. CDR3 DNA: TGCAGCGTTTGGACAGGGGCGCCCTCCTACGAGCAGTACTTC. This sequence encodes CSVWTGAPSYEQYF.

The V and J genes are TRBV9 and TRBJ2-1, with 7 bases aligning to TRBD2. V was pared by 0 bases and J by 7 bases, with 13 bases of the junction left unmatched. The germline gives CDR1 SGDLS, CDR2 YYNGEE. This CDR3 contains 17 residues. The CDR3 protein is CASSVGVLAGEGNEQFF. The CDR3 nucleotides are TGTGCCAGCAGCGTAGGGGTCCTCGCGGGGGAAGGGAATGAGCAGTTCTTC.

This clone has only a few counts. This rearrangement joins TRBV21-1 to TRBJ2-3; the DNA was not compared with TRBD1, the D call given in the table. TRBV21-1 is a documented pseudogene. This CDR3 is 14 amino acids long. In nucleotides, the CDR3 is TGTGCCAGCAGCAATAGGGACACCACAGATACGCAGTATTTT. Its protein product is CASSNRDTTDTQYF.

The CDR3 DNA sequence: TGTGCCAGCAGTGATTTCGGGGTCTCGAACACTGAAGCTTTCTTT. The encoded protein is CASSDFGVSNTEAFF. The chain employs TRBV6-6 and TRBJ1-1, with D hard to call. Trimming shortened V by 5 bases and J by 1 base, and 14 bases separated the two germline ends. The CDR3 covers 15 residues. CDR1 and CDR2 (germline): MNHNY, SVGAGI (reference sequence).

The chain links TRBV5-1 to TRBJ2-7; D perhaps matches TRBD2 (6 bases). CDR1 SGHRS and CDR2 YFSETQ come from the germline V gene. This CDR3 has 15 amino acids. V was trimmed by 4 bases and J by 4 bases, leaving 18 bases between them. The CDR3 region is CASSNGDGGRYEQYF. Here the CDR3 DNA reads TGCGCCAGCAGCAACGGGGACGGGGGACGTTACGAGCAGTACTTC.